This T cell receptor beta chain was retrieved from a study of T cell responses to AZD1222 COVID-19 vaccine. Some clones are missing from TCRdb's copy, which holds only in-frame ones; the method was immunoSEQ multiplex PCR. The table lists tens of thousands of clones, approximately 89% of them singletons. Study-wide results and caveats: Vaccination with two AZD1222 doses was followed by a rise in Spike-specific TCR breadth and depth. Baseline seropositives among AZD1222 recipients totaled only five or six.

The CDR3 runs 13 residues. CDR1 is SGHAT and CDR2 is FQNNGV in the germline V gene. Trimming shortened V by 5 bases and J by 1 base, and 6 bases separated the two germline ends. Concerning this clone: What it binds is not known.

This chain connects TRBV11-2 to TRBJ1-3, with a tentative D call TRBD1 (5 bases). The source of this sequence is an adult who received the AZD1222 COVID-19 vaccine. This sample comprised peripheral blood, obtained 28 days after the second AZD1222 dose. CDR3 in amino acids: CASSRGSGNTIYF. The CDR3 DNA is TGTGCCAGCAGCCGGGGGTCTGGAAACACCATATATTTT.